This T cell receptor (beta chain) was sequenced for a study of blood T cell repertoires in COVID-19. Study at large: Researchers got acute and convalescent COVID-19 samples from the United States, Italy and Spain. Nucleic acid was either cDNA or gDNA, and it came from T cells, B-cell-depleted T cells, or PBMCs.

CDR3 length: 13 residues. V was shortened by 3 bases and J by 3 bases, with 8 bases between the two germline ends. The germline V gene encodes CDR1 LNHDA and CDR2 SQIVND (reference sequence). Generated by immunoSEQ multiplex PCR, the TCRdb table keeps only in-frame clones and is missing some. The sample includes 200,000 to 250,000 clones, more than 80% of them seen just once. The Seattle patients, enrolled during active infection, were followed longitudinally. This sequence originates from an elderly woman with COVID-19, enrolled during active disease. The chain uses TRBV19 and TRBJ1-2; D uncertain. The sample consisted of peripheral blood. The CDR3 DNA follows: TGTGCCAGTAGTATTTCAATTGACTATGGCTACACCTTC. Residues: CASSISIDYGYTF.